This TCR beta chain was captured by sequencing in a study of graft-versus-host responses after intestinal transplantation. Across the study: Induction with anti-thymocyte globulin, then tacrolimus and steroids for about 3 years, was given to all recipients.

The method was immunoSEQ multiplex PCR; TCRdb's version includes in-frame clones alone and lacks a portion of them. The data contain tens of thousands of clones, more than 90% of them singletons. Overall study results and limits: Peak circulating GvH clone levels tracked with early post-transplant HvG declines. GvH clones detected in recipient marrow included some appearing first in ileum or blood.

V dropped 4 bases and J dropped 0; count of bases not matched to a gene: 6. Germline CDR1 is LNHDA and CDR2 is SQIVND (reference sequence). The CDR3 runs 15 residues. This clone was seen a single time. What it recognizes is unknown. The TCR comes from a human patient who received an intestinal transplant, so some T cells may come from the graft donor. The chain employs TRBV19 and TRBJ2-7, with 7 bases matching TRBD1. The sequenced sample was PBMCs, obtained 16 days after intestinal transplant. The CDR3 DNA reads as TGTGCCAGTAGTAAGAAGGGGGCCACCTCCTACGAGCAGTACTTC. It yields the protein CASSKKGATSYEQYF. The entire variable domain, with the rest obtained from reference TRBV19 and TRBJ2-7, is as follows: DGGITQSPKYLFRKEGQNVTLSCEQNLNHDAMYWYRQDPGQGLRLIYYSQIVNDFQKGDIAEGYSVSREKKESFPLTVTSAQKNPTAFYLCASSKKGATSYEQYFGPGTRLTVT.